The clone carrying this TCR beta chain has at least ten counts. No antigen is known for it. The data are from a study of T cells in Graves' hyperthyroidism and ophthalmopathy. Background on the study: Prior to any treatment, at the point of initial diagnosis, peripheral blood was collected. Findings of the study overall: Ophthalmopathy was predicted by the model a median of about six months ahead of onset. Ophthalmopathy stood apart from stable hyperthyroidism in a 13 V-J model.

CDR3 size: 17 residues. Trimming left V 4 bases short and J 2 bases short, with 20 bases between. RNA transcripts were the template for amplifying TCR beta CDR3 regions. TCR CDR3 underwent first-round RT-PCR with the HTBI primer set. TCRdb fed the multiplex PCR reads into MiXCR, producing one record per CDR3 protein. This table holds a few hundred thousand distinct CDR3 sequences, around 21% found once. Material for sequencing was blood. The receptor comes from a man between 18 and 35 years old with Graves' hyperthyroidism. The gene calls are TRBV12-3 or TRBV12-4 and TRBJ2-5; the D gene could be TRBD1 or TRBD2 (5 bases each). CDR3 sequence reads: CASSSTGTGPAQETQYF. Here the CDR3 DNA reads TGTGCCAGCAGTTCTACCGGGACCGGCCCCGCGCAAGAGACCCAGTACTTC.